The sequence of this T cell receptor beta chain was determined in a study of blood T cell repertoires in COVID-19. Study-wide context: COVID-19 samples from acute and convalescent phases originated in the United States, Italy and Spain. In each case, the material was cDNA or gDNA derived from T cells, B-cell-depleted T cells, or PBMCs.

As originally analysed: Using reference gene primer amplification, nucleated cell counts were estimated. Method: immunoSEQ multiplex PCR; TCRdb's copy keeps in-frame clones and lacks some. Clone size and the V and J calls come from that table; the DNA yielded D and trimming. The sample consists of around 50,000 clones, about nine tenths of them appearing once. Germline CDR1 reads MNHEY; CDR2 reads SVGAGI. The CDR3 consists of 16 residues. V was clipped by 0 bases and J by 7 bases; unmatched bases: 8. The rearrangement joins TRBV6-5 to TRBJ2-7; TRBD2 aligns across 11 bases. This TCR came from a man aged 65 to 85 with active COVID-19. The sequenced material came from peripheral blood. The CDR3 is CASSYSHSGGAEEQYF. The DNA for the CDR3 is TGTGCCAGCAGTTACTCACATAGCGGGGGGGCCGAAGAGCAGTACTTC.